This T cell receptor beta chain was recovered during a study of T cells after yellow fever vaccination (dated by TCRdb to about 2019). Regarding the complete study: The SMART-Seq v4 Ultra Low Input RNA kit was used to prepare libraries from fractions with low cell numbers. To follow T-cell clones before and after both primary and booster YFV17D yellow fever vaccination, bulk TCR alpha and beta repertoires underwent longitudinal sequencing. The cohort comprised two healthy male donors, one aged 18 to 30 and one aged 30 to 40 years. Bulk PBMC replicates and cell subsets were isolated from blood drawn at multiple timepoints before and after both primary and secondary immunization. The paper's findings and limits, for the study overall: The secondary T-cell response was found to be weaker but faster than the primary response, with a peak reached on day 5 rather than on day 15. Most clones expanded after primary vaccination were re-detected after the booster (96% of CD4 and approximately 88% of CD8), suggesting broad memory maintenance. Because abundant contaminating clonotypes from the bulk population could be contained in FACS-sorted repertoires, computational filtering was required. Only a couple of donors were included in the study, so the extent to which the findings can be generalized is limited. A small fraction of clonotypes showed up in both the CD4 and CD8 compartments, probably as a result of convergent recombination.

From the cysteine up to the phenylalanine, the CDR3 has a length of 14 residues. Kept here is only the CDR3 DNA, which spans 42 bases and is read in frame from base 1. The germline ends are 10 bases apart after V is trimmed by 0 bases and J by 3 bases. The germline V gene encodes CDR1 SGHRS and CDR2 YFSETQ. The run used an Illumina NovaSeq 6000. TCR cDNA was synthesized by 5'RACE template switching, through which a universal primer site and unique molecular identifiers were introduced. Priming of cDNA synthesis was performed from both the TCR alpha and TCR beta constant segments. Two PCR steps were used to amplify libraries, with sample barcodes and sequencing adapters being added in the second step. Sequencing of libraries was performed on Illumina HiSeq 2500 (2x100 bp) or NovaSeq (2x150 bp). Regarding the original processing steps: MIGEC handled demultiplexing of reads and collapsing into UMI consensus sequences, while MiXCR performed V(D)J alignment. Vaccine-responding clonotypes were identified with edgeR using replicate PBMC samples, with FDR below 0.01 and a log2 fold change above 5 up to day 15 being required. Bulk clonotypes were assigned CD4 or CD8 identity according to which sequenced CD4 or CD8 repertoire held them at higher abundance. Through fastp at Q25 and MiXCR, TCRdb rebuilt clones from the public reads, retaining in-frame beta chains. Duplicate CDR3 protein sequences are folded into a single record with the most common DNA and genes. The V and J calls follow TCRdb's processing rather than the paper's. This sample holds some 300,000 distinct CDR3 sequences; roughly 10% were observed only once. The ten biggest clones cover about 3% of the sample.

In this sample, this clonotype turned up many times. What this receptor recognizes is not known. No much larger clone exists at a distance of one base, and base qualities are not known. In light of the paper, this sample's treatment or condition label describes: live attenuated yellow fever vaccine strain. A standard Ficoll-Paque protocol was used to isolate PBMCs from peripheral blood. Dynabeads CD4 and CD8 positive selection kits were used to isolate CD4 and CD8 T-cell fractions. TriZol was used to extract RNA from bulk PBMCs, CD4 and CD8 fractions, and dextramer-positive and dextramer-negative fractions.

The sequence came from a man between 18 and 35 years old who received the YFV17D yellow fever vaccine. The V and J genes are TRBV5-1 and TRBJ2-7; the D gene is perhaps TRBD1 or TRBD2, each of them matching over 5 bases. The input for sequencing was CD4+ T cells sorted from PBMCs, taken 45 days after the yellow fever booster vaccination. DNA sequence: TGCGCCAGCAGCTTGGAGGGACCCCTCTACGAGCAGTACTTC. Translated, it gives CASSLEGPLYEQYF.